This T cell receptor (beta chain) was profiled in a study of blood T cell repertoires in COVID-19. Study information: Italy, Spain and the United States were the sources of the convalescent and acute COVID-19 samples.

The cohort comprised adults aged about 18 to 89 years residing in about two dozen US areas. Per the original data handling: Scientists estimated how many nucleated cells there were by amplifying reference gene primers. Generated by immunoSEQ multiplex PCR, the TCRdb table keeps only in-frame clones and is missing some. V and J calls and clone size are given by that table; D and trimming were obtained from the DNA. The data hold 160,000 or so clones, with 88% observed a single time. Germline V gives CDR1 SGHRS, CDR2 YFSETQ. The CDR3 runs to 15 residues. V shed 4 bases, J shed 7 bases, and the junction held 11 bases outside the gene matches.

Sequenced input: PBMCs or T cells enriched from blood (not recorded which). The chain couples TRBV5-1 to TRBJ1-5, with 7 bases aligning to TRBD1. This sequence was found in a woman in her forties or fifties who had recovered from COVID-19. The DNA for the CDR3 is TGCGCCAGCAGCCACCTCGGGACAGAGGGGCAGCCCCAGCATTTT. It encodes CASSHLGTEGQPQHF.